What follows are 27 T cell receptor beta chains derived from one specimen sequenced in a study of blood T cells in healthy people across ages. Alongside a J-beta primer mix, a sample-barcoded 5' primer served in a second PCR lasting roughly 7 to 11 cycles. TCRdb processed the 5' RACE reads anew with MiXCR; each CDR3 protein has one entry. The sample includes more than 700,000 distinct CDR3 sequences, about 48% of them seen just once. Sequencing used blood. The origin of the receptors is a man at least 80 years old in good health.

In the case of this clonotype: Germline and junction disagree at one end, which may indicate a read error. The rearrangement links TRBV29-1 to TRBJ2-3; a weak D match, TRBD1 (5 bases). The CDR3 contains 14 residues. Germline V CDR1 and CDR2: SQVTM, ANQGSEA. Here the CDR3 reads CSVALGQGGDAQYF. CDR3 in DNA: TGCAGCGTTGCCCTAGGGCAGGGTGGAGATGCGCAGTATTTT.

This clonotype showed up just a few times. The chain has TRBV18 and TRBJ1-2; D uncertain. Germline V CDR1 and CDR2: KGHSH, LQKENI. V lost 3 bases and J 4 bases, leaving 12 bases between the germline ends. The CDR3 is 14 amino acids. The CDR3 nucleotides read TGTGCCAGCTCACCGTCCCGGGAATCCTATGGCTACACCTTC. It specifies CASSPSRESYGYTF.

Only a few counts were recorded for this clonotype. The chain uses TRBV3-1 and TRBJ1-2; D remains ambiguous. Trimming took 4 bases from V and 2 from J, leaving 8 bases between them. This CDR3 region has 13 residues. Germline values: CDR1 LGHDT, CDR2 YNNKEL (reference sequence). CDR3 sequence (DNA): TGTGCCAGCAGCCGAGCGGGGAACTATGGCTACACCTTC. Residues: CASSRAGNYGYTF.

The CDR3 loop is CASSQDLERRYAYF. The DNA of the CDR3 is TGTGCCAGCAGCCAAGATCTGGAGCGCAGATACGCGTATTTT. The chain recombines TRBV3-1 with TRBJ2-3; unclear D gene. With 0 bases removed from V and 14 bases from J, the gap between germline ends came to 18 bases. This CDR3 is 14 amino acids long. Germline V gene sequence: CDR1 LGHDT, CDR2 YNNKEL (reference sequence).

A few counts support this clonotype. The chain couples TRBV19 to TRBJ1-2, with D unresolved. CDR1 is LNHDA, CDR2 SQIVND, per germline (reference sequence). The ends were cut back, 7 bases at V and 0 bases at J, with 12 bases in the middle. The CDR3 runs to 14 residues. The CDR3: CASTGQLANYGYTF. CDR3 nucleotides: TGTGCCAGTACCGGGCAGCTCGCTAACTATGGCTACACCTTC.

The chain is built from TRBV20-1 and TRBJ2-1; no firm D call. Per germline, CDR1 DFQATT and CDR2 SNEGSKA (reference sequence). With 3 bases removed from V and 6 bases from J, the gap between germline ends came to 6 bases. The CDR3 is 11 amino acids. The CDR3 is CSARLRNEQFF. The CDR3 region has the DNA TGCAGTGCTAGGCTACGCAATGAGCAGTTCTTC.

The chain employs TRBV14 and TRBJ2-4; 8 nucleotides match TRBD2. The J call may not be correct, given that the DNA end is closer to TRBJ2-7. The germline V gene encodes CDR1 SGHDN and CDR2 FVKESK. The CDR3 extends over 16 amino acids. Here the CDR3 reads CASSQRRVAGNYEQYF. CDR3 DNA: TGTGCCAGCAGCCAACGTCGGGTAGCGGGGAACTACGAGCAGTACTTC.

J is TRBJ2-2 and V is TRBV11-3, with D uncertain. In germline, CDR1 is SGHNT, CDR2 YENEEA. This CDR3 is 12 amino acids long. Trimming stripped 5 bases from V and 6 bases from J, with 7 bases between. The chain's CDR3 is CASSPWSGELFF. The CDR3 DNA reads as TGTGCCAGCAGCCCCTGGTCCGGGGAGCTGTTTTTT. Together with reference TRBV11-3 and TRBJ2-2, the CDR3 gives the full variable domain: EAGVVQSPRYKIIEKKQPVAFWCNPISGHNTLYWYLQNLGQGPELLIRYENEEAVDDSQLPKDRFSAERLKGVDSTLKIQPAELGDSAVYLCASSPWSGELFFGEGSRLTVL.

The chain links TRBV2 to TRBJ2-1; TRBD2 matches at 7 bases. Germline CDR1 and CDR2: SNHLY and FYNNEI. The CDR3 runs 14 residues. Unmatched junction bases numbered 9, after V lost 4 bases and J lost 9 bases. CDR3 sequence reads: CASSGTGTKAEQFF. Here the CDR3 DNA reads TGTGCCAGCAGTGGTACCGGGACTAAGGCTGAGCAGTTCTTC.

The chain has TRBV5-1 and TRBJ2-5, with 9 bases that match TRBD2. The J segment lost 5 bases and the V segment lost 4 bases, leaving 15 bases of the junction unmatched. The germline gives CDR1 SGHRS, CDR2 YFSETQ. The CDR3 extends over 17 amino acids. The CDR3 loop is CASSQQGSGGHVETQYF. CDR3 DNA sequence: TGCGCCAGCAGCCAACAGGGTAGCGGGGGCCATGTGGAGACCCAGTACTTC.

The sample holds a few counts of this clonotype. The genes are TRBV20-1 and TRBJ2-7; the match to TRBD2 covers 12 bases. Germline assignment: CDR1 DFQATT and CDR2 SNEGSKA (reference sequence). V gave up 3 bases and J gave up 3 bases; unmatched junction bases: 3. The CDR3 spans 14 residues. CDR3: CSASLGLAGYEQYF. Here the CDR3 DNA reads TGCAGTGCTAGTTTGGGACTAGCGGGCTACGAGCAGTACTTC.

The rearrangement joins TRBV5-1 to TRBJ2-1, with 9 bases lining up with TRBD1. The germline CDR1 and CDR2 sequences are SGHRS and YFSETQ. Losses at the gene ends were 3 bases for V and 7 bases for J; bases not matched to a gene: 8. This CDR3 has 15 residues. The CDR3 sequence: CASSSDRGSMNEQFF. For the CDR3, the DNA is TGCGCCAGCAGCTCGGACAGGGGCAGTATGAATGAGCAGTTCTTC.

This rearrangement joins TRBV6-6 to TRBJ2-4; weak D call: TRBD2 (5 bases). The J call may be incorrect, as the DNA end agrees better with TRBJ2-5. The germline gives CDR1 MNHNY, CDR2 SVGAGI (reference sequence). CDR3 size: 15 residues. In nucleotides, the CDR3 is TGTGCCAGCAGTTTCCCGAAGGGAGTCCAAGAGACCCAGTACTTC. It specifies CASSFPKGVQETQYF.

The rearrangement uses TRBV6-2 or TRBV6-3 and TRBJ2-4; 8 positions agree with TRBD2. The DNA end lines up better with TRBJ2-7; the J call may be wrong. This CDR3 spans 12 amino acids. The V gene's germline CDR1 is MNHEY and CDR2 SVGEGT. CDR3 sequence: CASSQLAAEQYF. CDR3 in DNA: TGTGCCAGCAGCCAACTAGCGGCCGAGCAGTACTTC.

V is TRBV5-1 and J is TRBJ2-1, with D possibly being TRBD2 (5 bases). This CDR3 contains 14 residues. V shed 5 bases and J shed 0 bases, with 9 bases lying between them. CDR1 and CDR2 from the germline V gene are SGHRS and YFSETQ. The CDR3 region is CASREAGSYNEQFF. DNA for the CDR3: TGCGCCAGCAGGGAGGCGGGCTCCTACAATGAGCAGTTCTTC.

This clonotype appeared a few times. CDR3 DNA sequence: TGTGCCAGCAGCCCAACAGGGGGTAGTCAGGGCGAGCAGTACTTC. Residues: CASSPTGGSQGEQYF. The V call is TRBV13, the J call TRBJ2-7; TRBD1 matches at 8 bases. Germline values: CDR1 PRHDT, CDR2 FYEKMQ (reference sequence). The CDR3 is 15 amino acids. V trimming: 5 bases; J trimming: 6 bases; junction bases outside the gene matches: 12.

The chain carries TRBV12-3 or TRBV12-4 and TRBJ1-2, with D tentatively TRBD1 (5 bases). The CDR3 length is 12 residues. V was cut by 7 bases and J by 7 bases, with 13 bases left in between. CDR3 sequence reads: CASTSGGVGYTF. CDR3 coding DNA: TGTGCCAGCACTTCCGGGGGTGTTGGCTACACCTTC.

The J gene is TRBJ2-1, the V gene TRBV2; the match to TRBD2 covers 8 bases. This CDR3 comprises 16 residues. CDR1 is SNHLY and CDR2 is FYNNEI in the germline V gene. The J segment lost 3 bases and the V segment lost 6 bases, leaving 10 bases of the junction unmatched. This CDR3 is CASSGRQRGLYNEQFF. The CDR3, as DNA: TGTGCCAGCAGCGGACGACAGCGGGGGCTCTACAATGAGCAGTTCTTC.

V and J are TRBV28 and TRBJ1-4, with D possibly TRBD1 on 5 matching bases. Per germline, CDR1 MDHEN and CDR2 SYDVKM. The CDR3 spans 15 residues. Trimming stripped 5 bases from V and 1 base from J, with 11 bases between. The CDR3 bases are TGTGCCAGCAGTATCCCAGGGAAAACTAATGAAAAACTGTTTTTT. Protein sequence: CASSIPGKTNEKLFF.

This clonotype occurred a few times. The genes are TRBV5-1 and TRBJ1-5; D perhaps matches TRBD1 (5 bases). CDR1 is SGHRS and CDR2 is YFSETQ in the germline V gene. This CDR3 comprises 15 residues. V lost 0 bases and J 4 bases, leaving 11 bases between the germline ends. The CDR3: CASSLVGAENQPQHF. CDR3 sequence (DNA): TGCGCCAGCAGCTTGGTTGGGGCCGAGAATCAGCCCCAGCATTTT. The whole variable domain, remainder taken from reference TRBV5-1 and TRBJ1-5, is KAGVTQTPRYLIKTRGQQVTLSCSPISGHRSVSWYQQTPGQGLQFLFEYFSETQRNKGNFPGRFSGRQFSNSRSEMNVSTLELGDSALYLCASSLVGAENQPQHFGDGTRLSIL.

This sequence joins TRBV7-9 and TRBJ1-2; 8 bases agree with TRBD1. The CDR3 is made up of 16 amino acids. Per germline, CDR1 SEHNR and CDR2 FQNEAQ (reference sequence). The ends lost 0 bases at V and 4 bases at J; junction bases unmatched: 7. The CDR3 region has the DNA TGTGCCAGCAGCTTAGCGCTGTCAGGGGGCGGCTATGGCTACACCTTC. Amino acid sequence: CASSLALSGGGYGYTF.

The chain joins TRBV29-1 to TRBJ2-2; 7 nucleotides align to TRBD1. The ends lost 3 bases at V and 6 bases at J; junction bases unmatched: 7. The CDR3 has 14 amino acids. Germline V CDR1 and CDR2: SQVTM, ANQGSEA. CDR3 sequence reads: CSVDRQGVAGELFF. The CDR3 DNA sequence: TGCAGCGTTGATCGGCAGGGGGTTGCCGGGGAGCTGTTTTTT.

The rearrangement joins TRBV29-1 to TRBJ2-1, with D possibly TRBD2 on 5 matching bases. The V end was cut by 7 bases, the J end by 1 base, with 20 bases between. This CDR3 contains 16 residues. The V gene's germline CDR1 is SQVTM and CDR2 ANQGSEA. CDR3 sequence (DNA): TGCAGCGGGAGTAGCGTTAGAAGCCTTTCCTACAATGAGCAGTTCTTC. This codes for CSGSSVRSLSYNEQFF.

This clonotype was seen only a few times. The chain has TRBV6-1 and TRBJ2-3; D gene ambiguous. The length of the CDR3 is 15 residues. Deletions cut 3 bases from V and 6 bases from J, with 16 bases between. CDR1 is MNHNS and CDR2 is SASEGT in the germline V gene. CDR3 sequence: CASSESFGPTDTQYF. CDR3 DNA: TGTGCCAGCAGTGAGTCGTTTGGGCCGACGGATACGCAGTATTTT.

The gene calls are TRBV4-1 and TRBJ2-5; D may be TRBD2 (5 bases). This CDR3 comprises 17 residues. The ends were cut back, 4 bases at V and 1 base at J, with 19 bases in the middle. Germline V lookup: CDR1 MGHRA, CDR2 YSYEKL. CDR3 amino acids: CASSPPGGLLLQETQYF. The CDR3, as DNA: TGCGCCAGCAGCCCCCCAGGAGGACTTCTACTCCAAGAGACCCAGTACTTC.

The chain is built from TRBV6-2 or TRBV6-3 and TRBJ2-7; D not certain. CDR1 and CDR2 from the germline V gene are MNHEY and SVGEGT. Trimming took off 0 bases at V and 3 bases at J, with 12 bases between the two ends. The CDR3 runs 15 residues. CDR3 coding DNA: TGTGCCAGCAGTTACTCGACACGATCCTTCTACGAGCAGTACTTC. This translates into CASSYSTRSFYEQYF.

This rearrangement joins TRBV7-2 to TRBJ2-7, with 9 nucleotides matching TRBD2. Losses at the gene ends were 5 bases for V and 4 bases for J; bases not matched to a gene: 12. This CDR3 has 16 residues. Looked up from germline, CDR1 is SGHTA and CDR2 is FQGNSA. The CDR3, as DNA: TGTGCCAGCAGCCGCCGTCACTCAGCGGGAGGTTACGAGCAGTACTTC. Translated: CASSRRHSAGGYEQYF.